This passage covers 10 T cell receptor beta chains from one sample sequenced in a study of T-cell reconstitution after alpha-beta-depleted transplantation in children. For TCRbeta, the library was prepared with unique molecular identifiers. TCRdb ran MiXCR on the PCR reads and lists one entry per CDR3 protein. The data hold roughly 100,000 distinct CDR3 sequences, with around 7.8% observed a single time. The sample consisted of PBMCs, taken before TCRalphabeta/CD19-depleted stem cell transplant. All receptors derive from a boy between 2 and 10 years old with acute lymphoblastic leukemia, due to receive a stem cell transplant.

This clonotype was counted many times. The J gene is TRBJ1-2, the V gene TRBV7-2, with a weak D call TRBD1 (5 bases). Germline loops: CDR1 SGHTA, CDR2 FQGNSA. V was trimmed by 5 bases and J by 3 bases, leaving 10 bases between them. The CDR3 length is 13 residues. CDR3 nucleotides: TGTGCCAGCAGCGTCCAGGGCGACTATGGCTACACCTTC. Residues: CASSVQGDYGYTF.

The chain links TRBV7-3 to TRBJ2-1; the match to TRBD2 covers 7 bases. Germline assignment: CDR1 SGHTA and CDR2 FQGTGA. J lost 7 bases, V lost 3 bases, and 9 bases had no gene match. This CDR3 has 15 amino acids. The CDR3: CASSLIRGVPNEQFF. CDR3 bases: TGTGCCAGCAGCTTGATACGGGGGGTTCCTAATGAGCAGTTCTTC. The full variable domain, with the rest looked up from reference TRBV7-3 and TRBJ2-1, is GAGVSQTPSNKVTEKGKYVELRCDPISGHTALYWYRQSLGQGPEFLIYFQGTGAADDSGLPNDRFFAVRPEGSVSTLKIQRTERGDSAVYLCASSLIRGVPNEQFFGPGTRLTVL.

V gene TRBV11-1 combines with J gene TRBJ2-1, with 7 bases matching TRBD2. V was pared by 2 bases and J by 7 bases, with 20 bases of the junction left unmatched. The CDR3 covers 19 residues. CDR1 and CDR2 from the germline V gene are SGHAT and FQDESV (reference sequence). The CDR3 DNA sequence: TGTGCCAGCAGCTTACGCTCGGGGGGATCGGGGGTATATCGGAATGAGCAGTTCTTC. As protein: CASSLRSGGSGVYRNEQFF.

This chain connects TRBV12-3 or TRBV12-4 to TRBJ2-1, with 11 bases identical to TRBD2. Trimming removed 6 bases from V and 6 bases from J; junction bases left unmatched: 4. The CDR3 is made up of 14 amino acids. The CDR3, as DNA: TGTGCCAGCAGGGTAGCGGGGGGGCGCAATGAGCAGTTCTTC. Its protein product is CASRVAGGRNEQFF.

This clonotype was found many times. V is TRBV9 and J is TRBJ2-2; D uncertain. This CDR3 has 13 residues. The ends were cut back, 0 bases at V and 7 bases at J, with 7 bases in the middle. Germline V lookup: CDR1 SGDLS, CDR2 YYNGEE. For the CDR3, the DNA is TGTGCCAGCAGCGTAGTCCTAGGCGGGGAGCTGTTTTTT. It specifies CASSVVLGGELFF.

The chain has TRBV4-2 and TRBJ2-3, with 11 bases aligning to TRBD2. Germline values: CDR1 LGHNA, CDR2 YNFKEQ. The CDR3 runs 18 residues. Losses at the gene ends were 0 bases for V and 2 bases for J; bases not matched to a gene: 7. The CDR3: CASSQDPTSGGPTDTQYF. CDR3 nucleotides: TGTGCCAGCAGCCAAGATCCTACTAGCGGGGGCCCCACAGATACGCAGTATTTT.

This clonotype was observed a few times. This chain links TRBV29-1 with TRBJ1-2; possibly TRBD1 for D (6 bases). The length of the CDR3 is 14 residues. V lost 0 bases and J 4 bases, leaving 12 bases between the germline ends. Germline CDR1 reads SQVTM; CDR2 reads ANQGSEA. The CDR3 is CSVEDPDRIYGYTF. In DNA, the CDR3 is TGCAGCGTTGAAGATCCTGACAGGATCTATGGCTACACCTTC. The full variable domain, in which reference TRBV29-1 and TRBJ1-2 provide the parts outside the CDR3, is SAVISQKPSRDICQRGTSLTIQCQVDSQVTMMFWYRQQPGQSLTLIATANQGSEATYESGFVIDKFPISRPNLTFSTLTVSNMSPEDSSIYLCSVEDPDRIYGYTFGSGTRLTVV.

This clonotype has at least ten counts. This sequence joins TRBV4-3 and TRBJ2-7, with 7 nucleotides matching TRBD1. From germline, CDR1 is LGHNA and CDR2 YSLEER. This CDR3 is 14 amino acids long. V lost 4 bases to trimming and J lost 0 bases; unmatched junction nucleotides: 3. CDR3 bases: TGCGCCAGCAGCCCCGACAGGGCCTCCTACGAGCAGTACTTC. Translating gives CASSPDRASYEQYF.

This chain links TRBV7-3 with TRBJ2-2; D might be TRBD1 (6 bases). CDR3 length: 17 residues. The V end was cut by 5 bases, the J end by 1 base, with 17 bases between. Germline CDR1 reads SGHTA; CDR2 reads FQGTGA. The CDR3 here is CASSRKKYRENTGELFF. The DNA of the CDR3 is TGTGCCAGCAGCCGTAAAAAATACAGGGAGAACACCGGGGAGCTGTTTTTT.

A few counts support this clonotype. The rearrangement joins TRBV12-3 or TRBV12-4 to TRBJ2-7; D gene ambiguous. Trimming left V 6 bases short and J 4 bases short, with 16 bases between. The CDR3 consists of 14 residues. CDR3 protein: CASSSPVAEYEQYF. In DNA form, the CDR3 reads TGTGCCAGCAGCTCCCCAGTGGCCGAATACGAGCAGTACTTC.